The rows below give T cell receptor beta chains drawn from one sample of a study of OX40 agonist ivuxolimab in advanced cancers. Profiled with immunoSEQ multiplex PCR; TCRdb holds only in-frame clones, not every one. This sample carries approximately 45,000 clones, roughly four fifths of them seen once, and the ten largest clones take about 2.1%. The starting material was CD4+ or CD8+ T cells sorted from blood, obtained in a trial of the OX40 agonist ivuxolimab. The receptors were gathered from an adult with an advanced solid tumor such as melanoma, head and neck, liver or kidney cancer. CDR3s include the opening cysteine and the closing phenylalanine or tryptophan. The D gene is left open where the match is weak. Only part of the rows carry a size: once, few, many, or a class if the clone is expanded.

d_gene: TRBD1
v_gene: TRBV19
abundance: .
j_gene: TRBJ1-2
CDR3nt: TGTGCCAGTCGGGTGACAGGGGTAGATGGCTACACCTTC
CDR3aa: CASRVTGVDGYTF

d_gene: .
v_gene: TRBV5-6
abundance: .
j_gene: TRBJ2-1
CDR3nt: TGTGCCAGCAGCTTGGCCCTGGAGGGTGAGCAGTTCTTC
CDR3aa: CASSLALEGEQFF

d_gene: .
v_gene: TRBV5-6
abundance: .
j_gene: TRBJ1-1
CDR3nt: TGTGCCAGCAGCTTGTTTCCGACGGTGCCTGAAGCTTTCTTT
CDR3aa: CASSLFPTVPEAFF

d_gene: .
v_gene: TRBV5-1
abundance: once
j_gene: TRBJ1-4
CDR3nt: TGCGCCAGCAGCTTGGCCGGGACACTTAATGAAAAACTGTTTTTT
CDR3aa: CASSLAGTLNEKLFF

d_gene: TRBD2
v_gene: TRBV4-2
abundance: .
j_gene: TRBJ2-1
CDR3nt: TGTGCCAGCAGCCCGAAGCGGGAACCCACCTACAATGAGCAGTTCTTC
CDR3aa: CASSPKREPTYNEQFF

d_gene: .
v_gene: TRBV30
abundance: .
j_gene: TRBJ1-5
CDR3nt: TGTGCCTGCTGGCGGGACTCCGCACGTTCGGAAAATCAGCCCCAGCATTTT
CDR3aa: CACWRDSARSENQPQHF

d_gene: .
v_gene: TRBV11-2
abundance: .
j_gene: TRBJ1-1
CDR3nt: TGTGCCAGCAGCAACCGGATTAATTTAGACAGTCTAGCTTTCTTT
CDR3aa: CASSNRINLDSLAFF

d_gene: TRBD1
v_gene: TRBV6-1
abundance: .
j_gene: TRBJ2-1
CDR3nt: TGTGCCGGACACGACAGGGGGCGCCACAATGAGCAGTTCTTC
CDR3aa: CAGHDRGRHNEQFF

d_gene: TRBD1
v_gene: TRBV7-9
abundance: once
j_gene: TRBJ2-7
CDR3nt: TGTGCCAGCAGCTTTTACGGACAGGGGAGGTCTTACGAGCAGTACTTC
CDR3aa: CASSFYGQGRSYEQYF

d_gene: .
v_gene: TRBV10-1
abundance: .
j_gene: TRBJ2-3
CDR3nt: TGCGCCAGCAGTTCCCACCGAACAGATACGCAGTATTTT
CDR3aa: CASSSHRTDTQYF

d_gene: .
v_gene: TRBV6-5
abundance: .
j_gene: TRBJ1-5
CDR3nt: TGTGCCAGCAGCCGGGGACTAGCTAATCAGCCCCAGCATTTT
CDR3aa: CASSRGLANQPQHF

d_gene: .
v_gene: TRBV28
abundance: .
j_gene: TRBJ1-5
CDR3nt: TGTGCCAGCAGTAGGGAGAAGCGTCAGCCCCAGCATTTT
CDR3aa: CASSREKRQPQHF

d_gene: TRBD1
v_gene: TRBV25-1
abundance: .
j_gene: TRBJ1-1
CDR3nt: TGTGCCAGTAGTTCTAGGACAGGGAACACTGAAGCTTTCTTT
CDR3aa: CASSSRTGNTEAFF

d_gene: TRBD1
v_gene: TRBV30
abundance: .
j_gene: TRBJ2-1
CDR3nt: TGTGCCTGCCTCTCACAGGGGTTCGGTGAGCAGTTCTTC
CDR3aa: CACLSQGFGEQFF

d_gene: TRBD2
v_gene: TRBV5-5
abundance: .
j_gene: TRBJ2-7
CDR3nt: TGTGCCAGCAGCCCAGGCCAGCGGGAGGTGGCCAACTACGAGCAGTACTTC
CDR3aa: CASSPGQREVANYEQYF

d_gene: .
v_gene: TRBV7-9
abundance: .
j_gene: TRBJ2-7
CDR3nt: TGTGCCAGCAGCTTAGAGGGGGGGAGCTCCTACGAGCAGTACTTC
CDR3aa: CASSLEGGSSYEQYF

d_gene: .
v_gene: TRBV14
abundance: .
j_gene: TRBJ2-2
CDR3nt: TGTGCCAGCAGCCAGCATACCGGGGAGCTGTTTTTT
CDR3aa: CASSQHTGELFF

d_gene: .
v_gene: TRBV19
abundance: .
j_gene: TRBJ2-5
CDR3nt: TGTGCCAGTAGGCAGGGTGAGACCCAGTACTTC
CDR3aa: CASRQGETQYF

d_gene: .
v_gene: TRBV4-2
abundance: .
j_gene: TRBJ2-5
CDR3nt: TGTGCCAGCAGCCAAGGACTATGGGGGGAGACCCAGTACTTC
CDR3aa: CASSQGLWGETQYF

d_gene: .
v_gene: TRBV6-1
abundance: .
j_gene: TRBJ1-5
CDR3nt: TGTGCCAGCAGTGTTGAATGGGGTGGCAATCAGCCCCAGCATTTT
CDR3aa: CASSVEWGGNQPQHF

d_gene: TRBD2
v_gene: TRBV5-6
abundance: .
j_gene: TRBJ2-1
CDR3nt: TGTGCCAGTATAGCGGGGGCCTTTTACAATGAGCAGTTCTTC
CDR3aa: CASIAGAFYNEQFF

d_gene: .
v_gene: TRBV10-3
abundance: few
j_gene: TRBJ1-6
CDR3nt: TGTGCCATCAGTGAGATGACCTCACCCCTCCACTTT
CDR3aa: CAISEMTSPLHF

d_gene: .
v_gene: TRBV7-2
abundance: .
j_gene: TRBJ1-5
CDR3nt: TGTGCCAGCAGCTTAGTCGCAGGGAGTATCAATCAGCCCCAGCATTTT
CDR3aa: CASSLVAGSINQPQHF

d_gene: .
v_gene: TRBV7-3
abundance: .
j_gene: TRBJ2-2
CDR3nt: TGTGCCAGCAGCTTGATGGAGAGTGGGGAGCTGTTTTTT
CDR3aa: CASSLMESGELFF

d_gene: .
v_gene: TRBV6-6
abundance: .
j_gene: TRBJ2-7
CDR3nt: TGTGCCAGCAGGCTCGGACAGAACTACGAGCAGTACTTC
CDR3aa: CASRLGQNYEQYF

d_gene: .
v_gene: TRBV29-1
abundance: .
j_gene: TRBJ2-5
CDR3nt: TGCAGCGTTGTATTTGTTGGGGAGACCCAGTACTTC
CDR3aa: CSVVFVGETQYF

d_gene: .
v_gene: TRBV4-2
abundance: .
j_gene: TRBJ1-2
CDR3nt: TGTGCCAGCAGCCACGACCTCGGGACATCAGAAGGCTACACCTTC
CDR3aa: CASSHDLGTSEGYTF

d_gene: .
v_gene: TRBV29-1
abundance: .
j_gene: TRBJ1-4
CDR3nt: TGCAGCGTTGTAGGGGCTGTGGACCGAACTAATGAAAAACTGTTTTTT
CDR3aa: CSVVGAVDRTNEKLFF

d_gene: .
v_gene: TRBV14
abundance: once
j_gene: TRBJ2-5
CDR3nt: TGTGCCAGCAGCCAAGGGACAGTTGTCCAAGAGACCCAGTACTTC
CDR3aa: CASSQGTVVQETQYF

d_gene: TRBD1
v_gene: TRBV20-1
abundance: .
j_gene: TRBJ2-7
CDR3nt: TGCAGTGCCCCGACAGGGTACGAGCAGTACTTC
CDR3aa: CSAPTGYEQYF

d_gene: .
v_gene: TRBV9
abundance: .
j_gene: TRBJ1-3
CDR3nt: TGTGCCAGCAGCGTAGGGGTGGGTGACAGGCCTGGAAACACCATATATTTT
CDR3aa: CASSVGVGDRPGNTIYF

d_gene: TRBD2
v_gene: TRBV19
abundance: .
j_gene: TRBJ2-1
CDR3nt: TGTGCCAGTATCACTAGCGGGGGAAATGAGCAGTTCTTC
CDR3aa: CASITSGGNEQFF

d_gene: .
v_gene: TRBV2
abundance: once
j_gene: TRBJ2-2
CDR3nt: TGTGCCAGCAGTGAGAATACAGATAACACCGGGGAGCTGTTTTTT
CDR3aa: CASSENTDNTGELFF

d_gene: .
v_gene: TRBV11-1
abundance: .
j_gene: TRBJ2-5
CDR3nt: TGTGCCAGCAGCCAGGGAGGCGTCGGGGAGACCCAGTACTTC
CDR3aa: CASSQGGVGETQYF

d_gene: TRBD2
v_gene: TRBV9
abundance: .
j_gene: TRBJ2-1
CDR3nt: TGTGCCAGCAGCGCGAGGGGGACTAGCCGTCATGAGCAGTTCTTC
CDR3aa: CASSARGTSRHEQFF

d_gene: TRBD1
v_gene: TRBV30
abundance: .
j_gene: TRBJ1-1
CDR3nt: TGTGCCTGGAGCTCTCCCTACACAGGGGATCGGGCTGAAGCTTTCTTT
CDR3aa: CAWSSPYTGDRAEAFF

d_gene: .
v_gene: TRBV27
abundance: .
j_gene: TRBJ2-3
CDR3nt: TGTGCCAGCAGTTCCTACAGCCCAGATACGCAGTATTTT
CDR3aa: CASSSYSPDTQYF

d_gene: .
v_gene: TRBV7-8
abundance: .
j_gene: TRBJ2-7
CDR3nt: TGTGCCAGCAGCTACTCTTCGGGCCCAAATAACTACGAGCAGTACTTC
CDR3aa: CASSYSSGPNNYEQYF

d_gene: .
v_gene: TRBV27
abundance: .
j_gene: TRBJ2-1
CDR3nt: TGTGCCAGCAGTTCCCTGACTAGACCCCCGCAGAATGAGCAGTTCTTC
CDR3aa: CASSSLTRPPQNEQFF

d_gene: .
v_gene: TRBV25-1
abundance: .
j_gene: TRBJ1-4
CDR3nt: TGTGCCAGCAGTGACACAGGGCCCAACGAAAAACTGTTTTTT
CDR3aa: CASSDTGPNEKLFF

d_gene: .
v_gene: TRBV7-3
abundance: .
j_gene: TRBJ2-5
CDR3nt: TGTGCCAGCAGCGAGGGTTCGGGTCATGAGACCCAGTACTTC
CDR3aa: CASSEGSGHETQYF

d_gene: TRBD2
v_gene: TRBV5-1
abundance: .
j_gene: TRBJ2-7
CDR3nt: TGCGCCAGCAGCTTGGGGGGGACTAGGGACTACGAGCAGTACTTC
CDR3aa: CASSLGGTRDYEQYF

d_gene: TRBD1
v_gene: TRBV7-3
abundance: .
j_gene: TRBJ2-6
CDR3nt: TGTGCCAGCAGCTCCACAACAGGGGGCCTGAACGTCCTGACTTTC
CDR3aa: CASSSTTGGLNVLTF

d_gene: .
v_gene: TRBV11-2
abundance: .
j_gene: TRBJ2-7
CDR3nt: TGTGCCAGCAGCTTGACGGGGCCCCGCGAGCAGTACTTC
CDR3aa: CASSLTGPREQYF

d_gene: .
v_gene: TRBV6-1
abundance: .
j_gene: TRBJ1-5
CDR3nt: TGTGCCAGCTCTCTCCCCCCTTGGAATCAGCCCCAGCATTTT
CDR3aa: CASSLPPWNQPQHF

d_gene: TRBD2
v_gene: TRBV6-5
abundance: once
j_gene: TRBJ2-2
CDR3nt: TGTGCCAGCAGTTACTCGAGCGGGACCACCGGGGAGCTGTTTTTT
CDR3aa: CASSYSSGTTGELFF

d_gene: TRBD2
v_gene: TRBV5-4
abundance: .
j_gene: TRBJ2-3
CDR3nt: TGTGCCAGCAGCTTGAAGGCTAGCGGGGGGGGTGATACGCAGTATTTT
CDR3aa: CASSLKASGGGDTQYF

d_gene: .
v_gene: TRBV21-1
abundance: .
j_gene: TRBJ2-7
CDR3nt: TGTGCCAGCGGGAACGGACATCGTAACGAGCAGTACTTC
CDR3aa: CASGNGHRNEQYF

d_gene: .
v_gene: TRBV20-1
abundance: .
j_gene: TRBJ2-7
CDR3nt: TGCAGTGCTAGTCAGAACTACGAGCAGTACTTC
CDR3aa: CSASQNYEQYF

d_gene: TRBD1
v_gene: TRBV7-2
abundance: .
j_gene: TRBJ2-3
CDR3nt: TGTGCCAGCAGCCCCATAGGACAGGGGGCCTTGCTGTCGCAGTATTTT
CDR3aa: CASSPIGQGALLSQYF